The present entry profiles one T cell receptor (beta chain) with its context. Its matching antigen is unknown. There are 18 residues in the CDR3. Losses at the gene ends were 1 base for V and 7 bases for J; bases not matched to a gene: 16. Germline V lookup: CDR1 SEHNR, CDR2 FQNEAQ (reference sequence). Despite likely unrecorded immune exposures, the donors were nominally healthy at the time of sampling. The data belong to a study of cytomegalovirus exposure and HLA in healthy donors. Findings and limits, study-wide: Association of a missense DCLRE1C variant with TCR beta V- and J-gene trimming was reported in a later analysis. Cytomegalovirus-associated TCR beta chains were listed, numbering 150 to 200.

With 60 Vbeta and 13 Jbeta primers, the PCR was carried out. The protocol was immunoSEQ multiplex PCR, while the TCRdb copy is restricted to in-frame clones and leaves out a portion. The sample holds some 150,000 clones; roughly 80% are singletons and the top ten take under 2%. The clonotype was recovered from a female donor in good health and CMV-seronegative. Sequencing was done on a sample of PBMCs. The chain employs TRBV7-9 and TRBJ2-1; 7 bases map to TRBD2. For the CDR3, the DNA is TGTGCCAGCAGCTTAGGGACCCAGACTAGCCCTGCTTCGAATGAGCAGTTCTTC. Translated, it gives CASSLGTQTSPASNEQFF.